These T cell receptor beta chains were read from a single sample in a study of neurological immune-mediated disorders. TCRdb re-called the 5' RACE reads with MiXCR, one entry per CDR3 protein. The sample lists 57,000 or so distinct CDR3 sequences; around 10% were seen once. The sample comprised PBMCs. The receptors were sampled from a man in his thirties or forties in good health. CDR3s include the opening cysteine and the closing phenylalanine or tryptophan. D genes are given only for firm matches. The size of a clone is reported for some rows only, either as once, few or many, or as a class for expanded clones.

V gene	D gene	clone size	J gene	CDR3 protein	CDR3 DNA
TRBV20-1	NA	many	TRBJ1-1	CSATKGGLLAEAFF	TGCAGTGCCACTAAGGGGGGGCTGTTGGCTGAAGCTTTCTTT
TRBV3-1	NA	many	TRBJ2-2	CASSQLQNTGELFF	TGTGCCAGCAGCCAGCTTCAAAACACCGGGGAGCTGTTTTTT
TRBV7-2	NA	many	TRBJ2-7	CASSPPFGASYEQYF	TGTGCCAGCAGCCCACCTTTTGGGGCCTCCTACGAGCAGTACTTC
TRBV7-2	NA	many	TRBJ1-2	CASPEGPSNYGYTF	TGTGCCAGCCCGGAGGGGCCCTCGAACTATGGCTACACCTTC
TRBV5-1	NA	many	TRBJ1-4	CASSLTATNEKLFF	TGCGCCAGCAGCTTGACCGCAACTAATGAAAAACTGTTTTTT
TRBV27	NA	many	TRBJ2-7	CASSSLSYEQYF	TGTGCCAGCAGTTCCCTCTCCTACGAGCAGTACTTC
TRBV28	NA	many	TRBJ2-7	CASGAEGGEQYF	TGTGCCTCGGGGGCGGAGGGGGGAGAGCAGTACTTC
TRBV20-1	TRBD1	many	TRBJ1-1	CSAIRTGSNTEAFF	TGCAGTGCGATAAGGACAGGGTCGAACACTGAAGCTTTCTTT
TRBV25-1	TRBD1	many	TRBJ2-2	CASSELTGGTGELFF	TGTGCCAGCAGTGAATTAACAGGGGGCACCGGGGAGCTGTTTTTT
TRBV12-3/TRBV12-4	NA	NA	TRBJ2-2	CASSRQASGTGELFF	TGTGCCAGCAGTCGACAGGCCTCGGGCACCGGGGAGCTGTTTTTT
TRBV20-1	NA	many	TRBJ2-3	CSARDWNGGLLYTQYF	TGCAGTGCTAGAGATTGGAATGGGGGACTCTTATATACGCAGTATTTT
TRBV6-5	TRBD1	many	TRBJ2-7	CASSAGGYEQYF	TGTGCCAGCAGTGCAGGGGGCTACGAGCAGTACTTC
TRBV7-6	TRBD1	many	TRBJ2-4	CASSLAGGDAKNIQYF	TGTGCCAGCAGCTTAGCAGGGGGCGATGCCAAAAACATTCAGTACTTC
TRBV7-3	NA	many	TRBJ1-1	CASSSYQPRTVTGHTEAFF	TGTGCCAGCAGCTCCTACCAACCCCGGACGGTAACGGGGCACACTGAAGCTTTCTTT
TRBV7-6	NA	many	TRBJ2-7	CASSLAGTVEQYF	TGTGCCAGCAGCTTAGCGGGAACCGTCGAGCAGTACTTC
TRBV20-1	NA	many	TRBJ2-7	CSASGSDSSSYEQYF	TGCAGTGCTAGCGGCTCCGACTCGAGCTCCTACGAGCAGTACTTC